The rows below give T cell receptor beta chains drawn from one sample of a study of response to subunit inactivated influenza vaccine. TCRdb re-derived calls from the RT-PCR reads in MiXCR, one entry per CDR3 protein. Counted here are roughly 760,000 distinct CDR3 sequences, over 20% occurring once; the ten biggest clones make up approximately 10%. The sequences come from PBMCs from blood, collected 5 days after vaccination. Receptors originate from a man aged 50 or older who received an inactivated influenza vaccine. The conserved cysteine and the conserved F or W are not part of the CDR3 here. The order of the fields is CDR3 protein, J gene, V gene.

CDR3aa: ASSIGAGYQPQH; j_gene: TRBJ1-5; v_gene: TRBV5-6
CDR3aa: ATRAENTGELF; j_gene: TRBJ2-2; v_gene: TRBV19
CDR3aa: ASSVWTGGTGELF; j_gene: TRBJ2-2; v_gene: TRBV9
CDR3aa: ASSLAYATTGELF; j_gene: TRBJ2-2; v_gene: TRBV11-2
CDR3aa: AISGGGPRDSPLH; j_gene: TRBJ1-6; v_gene: TRBV10-3
CDR3aa: ASSWGAGRDTQY; j_gene: TRBJ2-3; v_gene: TRBV7-2
CDR3aa: SVELAKNIQY; j_gene: TRBJ2-4; v_gene: TRBV29-1
CDR3aa: ASSLQMNTEAF; j_gene: TRBJ1-1; v_gene: TRBV12-3/TRBV12-4
CDR3aa: ASSPSGQTLAKNIQY; j_gene: TRBJ2-4; v_gene: TRBV18
CDR3aa: SNRGTEAF; j_gene: TRBJ1-1; v_gene: TRBV20-1
CDR3aa: AINGRQGALGNTGELF; j_gene: TRBJ2-2; v_gene: TRBV10-3
CDR3aa: SVRVFYEQY; j_gene: TRBJ2-7; v_gene: TRBV29-1
CDR3aa: ASSLNGADEKLF; j_gene: TRBJ1-4; v_gene: TRBV7-2
CDR3aa: ASSFGLAHNEQF; j_gene: TRBJ2-1; v_gene: TRBV7-8
CDR3aa: ASSKRSFRAFQETQY; j_gene: TRBJ2-5; v_gene: TRBV21-1
CDR3aa: SARDLTQADFSGANVLT; j_gene: TRBJ2-6; v_gene: TRBV20-1
CDR3aa: ASSFWPTSGSEYEQF; j_gene: TRBJ2-1; v_gene: TRBV27
CDR3aa: ATSDKQGLANEQF; j_gene: TRBJ2-1; v_gene: TRBV24-1
CDR3aa: ASSEGTSGRHEQY; j_gene: TRBJ2-7; v_gene: TRBV2
CDR3aa: ASTLDATYGYT; j_gene: TRBJ1-2; v_gene: TRBV6-2/TRBV6-3
CDR3aa: ASSSHGTGREKLF; j_gene: TRBJ1-4; v_gene: TRBV12-3/TRBV12-4
CDR3aa: SASKRVDYNEQF; j_gene: TRBJ2-1; v_gene: TRBV20-1
CDR3aa: ASSLELNTEAF; j_gene: TRBJ1-1; v_gene: TRBV7-2
CDR3aa: ASSPWTGSEQF; j_gene: TRBJ2-1; v_gene: TRBV7-2
CDR3aa: ASSRDRGNEQF; j_gene: TRBJ2-1; v_gene: TRBV6-2/TRBV6-3
CDR3aa: AISVTGTGPTEAF; j_gene: TRBJ1-1; v_gene: TRBV10-3
CDR3aa: AWSPDRGRAQY; j_gene: TRBJ2-3; v_gene: TRBV30
CDR3aa: SARALGRGRNNEQF; j_gene: TRBJ2-1; v_gene: TRBV20-1
CDR3aa: ASSLAGVADTQY; j_gene: TRBJ2-3; v_gene: TRBV5-6
CDR3aa: ASSLDVVSHNEQF; j_gene: TRBJ2-1; v_gene: TRBV11-1
CDR3aa: ASSLQQGGGHQPQH; j_gene: TRBJ1-5; v_gene: TRBV6-1
CDR3aa: ATQTAGGTDTQY; j_gene: TRBJ2-3; v_gene: TRBV24-1
CDR3aa: ACFRAGYT; j_gene: TRBJ1-2; v_gene: TRBV30
CDR3aa: ASSLQAGDQPQH; j_gene: TRBJ1-5; v_gene: TRBV7-8
CDR3aa: ASSPMQVNQPQH; j_gene: TRBJ1-5; v_gene: TRBV27
CDR3aa: ASSTGTAYNEQF; j_gene: TRBJ2-1; v_gene: TRBV5-1
CDR3aa: ASSLVPNGELF; j_gene: TRBJ2-2; v_gene: TRBV12-3/TRBV12-4
CDR3aa: SAEDRGRNTEAF; j_gene: TRBJ1-1; v_gene: TRBV20-1
CDR3aa: ASTRGQGNEKLF; j_gene: TRBJ1-4; v_gene: TRBV11-2
CDR3aa: ASSLITGRGEQY; j_gene: TRBJ2-7; v_gene: TRBV7-9
CDR3aa: ASSFGDLLANTGELF; j_gene: TRBJ2-2; v_gene: TRBV7-6
CDR3aa: ASSSGTSGHLTYNEQF; j_gene: TRBJ2-1; v_gene: TRBV12-3/TRBV12-4
CDR3aa: ASSLVLAGVGETQY; j_gene: TRBJ2-5; v_gene: TRBV11-2
CDR3aa: ASSAGVGATQY; j_gene: TRBJ2-5; v_gene: TRBV12-3/TRBV12-4
CDR3aa: ASSPFRDRVLDEQF; j_gene: TRBJ2-1; v_gene: TRBV21-1
CDR3aa: ASSQDKRGYNEQF; j_gene: TRBJ2-1; v_gene: TRBV4-2
CDR3aa: ATSRDPRGRGNQPQH; j_gene: TRBJ1-5; v_gene: TRBV15
CDR3aa: ASRLTGTETQY; j_gene: TRBJ2-5; v_gene: TRBV12-3/TRBV12-4
CDR3aa: ASSQGPADNSPLH; j_gene: TRBJ1-6; v_gene: TRBV4-1
CDR3aa: ASSKIPGLGLETQY; j_gene: TRBJ2-5; v_gene: TRBV5-1
CDR3aa: ASRPTSGGEQY; j_gene: TRBJ2-7; v_gene: TRBV7-2
CDR3aa: ASSATGGMGKLF; j_gene: TRBJ1-4; v_gene: TRBV9
CDR3aa: SARLRLDSDTQY; j_gene: TRBJ2-3; v_gene: TRBV20-1
CDR3aa: ASSREGEPQH; j_gene: TRBJ1-5; v_gene: TRBV7-2
CDR3aa: ATSDGGTRFTDTQY; j_gene: TRBJ2-3; v_gene: TRBV24-1
CDR3aa: ASRLQGAPADTQY; j_gene: TRBJ2-3; v_gene: TRBV6-5
CDR3aa: ASSTTGRETQY; j_gene: TRBJ2-5; v_gene: TRBV5-1
CDR3aa: ATSRDWTGADTEAF; j_gene: TRBJ1-1; v_gene: TRBV15
CDR3aa: ASSYSRDAPRSEQF; j_gene: TRBJ2-1; v_gene: TRBV6-5